Below, one T cell receptor (beta chain) is given with its context. Its target is not known. This CDR3 has 13 amino acids. With 5 bases removed from V and 4 bases from J, the gap between germline ends came to 12 bases. Germline V gene data show CDR1 as SGHTS and CDR2 as YDEGEE. This specimen comes from a study of cytomegalovirus exposure and HLA in healthy donors. Study context: Drawn from HLA-typed donors, some 80 million unique TCRs were held in an early data release.

PCR employed 60 Vbeta and 13 Jbeta primers. Sequencing used immunoSEQ multiplex PCR; TCRdb keeps in-frame clones, though not all of them. The sample has around 140,000 clones, roughly 80% seen once. Study-wide results and limits: Reports showed the classifier diagnosing cytomegalovirus status with high specificity and sensitivity.

The chain recombines TRBV5-8 with TRBJ1-2; D may be TRBD1 (6 bases). The sequence was collected from a female donor in good health and CMV-seronegative. Material: PBMCs. CDR3 residues: CASRDTGIYGYTF. As DNA, the CDR3 is TGTGCCAGCAGGGATACAGGGATCTATGGCTACACCTTC.